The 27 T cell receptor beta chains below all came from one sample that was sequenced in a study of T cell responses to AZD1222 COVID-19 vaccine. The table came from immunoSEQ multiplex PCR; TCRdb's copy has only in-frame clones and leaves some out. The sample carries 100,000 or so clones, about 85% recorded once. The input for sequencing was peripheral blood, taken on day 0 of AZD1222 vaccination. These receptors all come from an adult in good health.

The CDR3 loop reads CASNPEGRPLHF. The CDR3 DNA reads as TGTGCCAGCAATCCCGAAGGACGGCCCCTCCACTTT. The genes are TRBV28 and TRBJ1-6; D unclear. The CDR3 is 12 amino acids. Trimming cost V 7 bases and J 13 bases, with 14 bases left between them. Germline-derived CDR1 and CDR2 are MDHEN and SYDVKM. Full variable domain (remainder filled in from reference TRBV28 and TRBJ1-6): DVKVTQSSRYLVKRTGEKVFLECVQDMDHENMFWYRQDPGLGLRLIYFSYDVKMKEKGDIPEGYSVSREKKERFSLILESASTNQTSMYLCASNPEGRPLHFGNGTRLTVT.

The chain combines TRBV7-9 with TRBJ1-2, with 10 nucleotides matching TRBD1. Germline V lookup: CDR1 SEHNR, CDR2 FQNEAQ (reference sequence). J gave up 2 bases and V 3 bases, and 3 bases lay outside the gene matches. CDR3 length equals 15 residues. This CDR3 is CASSLGQGSNYGYTF. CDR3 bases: TGTGCCAGCAGCTTGGGACAGGGGAGCAACTATGGCTACACCTTC.

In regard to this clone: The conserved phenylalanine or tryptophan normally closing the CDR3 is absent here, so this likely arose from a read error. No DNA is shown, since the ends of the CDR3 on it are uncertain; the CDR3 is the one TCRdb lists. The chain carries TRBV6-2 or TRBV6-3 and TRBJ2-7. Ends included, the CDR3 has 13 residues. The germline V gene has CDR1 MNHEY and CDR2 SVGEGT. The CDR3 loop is CASSQSPDSSSTS.

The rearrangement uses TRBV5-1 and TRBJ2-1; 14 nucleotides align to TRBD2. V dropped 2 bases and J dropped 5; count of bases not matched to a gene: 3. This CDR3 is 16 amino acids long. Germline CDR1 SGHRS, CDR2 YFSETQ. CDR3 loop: CASSLLGLAGDNEQFF. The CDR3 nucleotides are TGCGCCAGCAGCTTATTGGGACTAGCGGGAGACAATGAGCAGTTCTTC.

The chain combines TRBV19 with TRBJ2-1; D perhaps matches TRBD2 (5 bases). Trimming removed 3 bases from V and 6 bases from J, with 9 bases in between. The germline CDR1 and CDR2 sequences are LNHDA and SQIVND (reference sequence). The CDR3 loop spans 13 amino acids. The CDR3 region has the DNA TGTGCCAGTAGTATGGGAGAACCCAATGAGCAGTTCTTC. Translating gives CASSMGEPNEQFF.

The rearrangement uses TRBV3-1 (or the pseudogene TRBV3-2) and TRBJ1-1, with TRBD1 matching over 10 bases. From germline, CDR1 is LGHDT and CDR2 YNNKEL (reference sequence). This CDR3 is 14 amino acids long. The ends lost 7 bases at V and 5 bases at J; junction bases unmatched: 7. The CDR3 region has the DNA TGTGCCAGCACCCTTAGACAGGGGGCAACTGAAGCTTTCTTT. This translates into CASTLRQGATEAFF.

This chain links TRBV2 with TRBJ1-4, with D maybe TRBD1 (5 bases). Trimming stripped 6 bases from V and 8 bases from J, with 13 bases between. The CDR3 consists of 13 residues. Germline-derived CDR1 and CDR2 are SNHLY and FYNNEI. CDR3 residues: CASRGGSGEKLFF. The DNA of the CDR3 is TGTGCCAGCAGGGGGGGGAGTGGCGAAAAACTGTTTTTT.

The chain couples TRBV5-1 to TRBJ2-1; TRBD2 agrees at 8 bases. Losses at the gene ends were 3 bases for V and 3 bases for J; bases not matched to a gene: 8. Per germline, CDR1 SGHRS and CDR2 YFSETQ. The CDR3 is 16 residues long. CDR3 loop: CASSSTGLVLYNEQFF. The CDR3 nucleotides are TGCGCCAGCAGCTCCACGGGACTAGTTCTCTACAATGAGCAGTTCTTC.

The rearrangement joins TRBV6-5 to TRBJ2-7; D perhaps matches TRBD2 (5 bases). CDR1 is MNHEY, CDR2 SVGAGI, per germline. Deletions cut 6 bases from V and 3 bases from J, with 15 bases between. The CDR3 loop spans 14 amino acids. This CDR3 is CASSRLRGDYEQYF. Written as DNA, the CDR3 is TGTGCCAGCAGCCGACTAAGAGGTGACTACGAGCAGTACTTC.

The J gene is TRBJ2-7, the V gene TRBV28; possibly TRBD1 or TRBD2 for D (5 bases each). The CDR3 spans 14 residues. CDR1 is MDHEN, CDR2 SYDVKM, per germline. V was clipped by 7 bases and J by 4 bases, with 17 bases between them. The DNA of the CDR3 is TGTGCCAGCATAGGCGGGCAGGGTTGGTACGAGCAGTACTTC. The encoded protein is CASIGGQGWYEQYF.

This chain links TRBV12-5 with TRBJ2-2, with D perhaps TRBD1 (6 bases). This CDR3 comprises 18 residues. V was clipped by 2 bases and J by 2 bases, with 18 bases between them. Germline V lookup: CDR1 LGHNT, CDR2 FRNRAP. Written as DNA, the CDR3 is TGTGCTAGTGGTTTGATTAATAAAGACAGGATCAACACCGGGGAGCTGTTTTTT. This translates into CASGLINKDRINTGELFF. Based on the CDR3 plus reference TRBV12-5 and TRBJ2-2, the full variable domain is DARVTQTPRHKVTEMGQEVTMRCQPILGHNTVFWYRQTMMQGLELLAYFRNRAPLDDSGMPKDRFSAEMPDATLATLKIQPSEPRDSAVYFCASGLINKDRINTGELFFGEGSRLTVL.

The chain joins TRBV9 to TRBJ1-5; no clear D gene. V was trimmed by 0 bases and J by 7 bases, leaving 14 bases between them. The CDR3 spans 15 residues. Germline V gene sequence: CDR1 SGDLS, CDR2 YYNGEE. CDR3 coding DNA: TGTGCCAGCAGCGTAGGGTCAGGAGGGATCCAGCCCCAGCATTTT. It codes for CASSVGSGGIQPQHF.

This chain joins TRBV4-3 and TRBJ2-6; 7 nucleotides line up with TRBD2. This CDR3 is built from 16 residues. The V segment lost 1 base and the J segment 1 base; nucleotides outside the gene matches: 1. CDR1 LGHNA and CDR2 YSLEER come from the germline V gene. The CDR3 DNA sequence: TGCGCCAGCAGCCAAGTGGGAGGGTCTGGGGCCAACGTCCTGACTTTC. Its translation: CASSQVGGSGANVLTF.

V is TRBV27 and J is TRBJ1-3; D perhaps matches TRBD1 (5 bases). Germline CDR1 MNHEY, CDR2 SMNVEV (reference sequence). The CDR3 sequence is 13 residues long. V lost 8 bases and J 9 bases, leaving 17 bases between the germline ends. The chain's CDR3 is CASCSQGSSTIYF. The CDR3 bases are TGTGCCAGCTGTTCCCAGGGTTCGAGCACCATATATTTT.

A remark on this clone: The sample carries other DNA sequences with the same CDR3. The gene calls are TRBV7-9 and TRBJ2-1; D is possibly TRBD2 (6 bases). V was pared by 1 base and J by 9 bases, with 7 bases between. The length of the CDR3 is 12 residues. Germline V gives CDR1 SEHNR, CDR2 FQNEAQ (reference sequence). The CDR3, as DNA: TGTGCCAGCAGCTTAGTGGGAGGTGAGCAGTTCTTC. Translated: CASSLVGGEQFF.

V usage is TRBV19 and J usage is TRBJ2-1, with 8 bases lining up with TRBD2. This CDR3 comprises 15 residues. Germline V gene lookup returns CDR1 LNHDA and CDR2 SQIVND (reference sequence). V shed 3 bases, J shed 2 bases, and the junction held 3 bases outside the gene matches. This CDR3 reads CASSISGSPYNEQFF. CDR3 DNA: TGTGCCAGTAGTATCAGCGGGAGTCCCTACAATGAGCAGTTCTTC.

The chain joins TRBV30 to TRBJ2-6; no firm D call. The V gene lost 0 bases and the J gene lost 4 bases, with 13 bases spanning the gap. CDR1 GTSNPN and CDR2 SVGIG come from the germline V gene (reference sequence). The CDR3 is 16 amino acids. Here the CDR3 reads CAWSVHRVIGANVLTF. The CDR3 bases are TGTGCCTGGAGTGTACACCGGGTAATCGGGGCCAACGTCCTGACTTTC.

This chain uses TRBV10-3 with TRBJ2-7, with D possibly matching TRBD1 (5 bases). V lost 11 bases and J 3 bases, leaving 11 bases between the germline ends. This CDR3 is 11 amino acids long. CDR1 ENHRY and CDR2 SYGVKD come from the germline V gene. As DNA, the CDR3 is TGTGCCGTGCAGGGCGACTACGAGCAGTACTTC. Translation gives CAVQGDYEQYF.

CDR3 in amino acids: CASSLRAGEQFF. The DNA of the CDR3 is TGTGCCAGCAGCTTAAGGGCGGGTGAGCAGTTCTTC. The chain employs TRBV11-3 and TRBJ2-1; tentatively, D is TRBD2 (5 bases). From germline, CDR1 is SGHNT and CDR2 YENEEA. Deletions cut 2 bases from V and 9 bases from J, with 8 bases between. The CDR3 has 12 residues.

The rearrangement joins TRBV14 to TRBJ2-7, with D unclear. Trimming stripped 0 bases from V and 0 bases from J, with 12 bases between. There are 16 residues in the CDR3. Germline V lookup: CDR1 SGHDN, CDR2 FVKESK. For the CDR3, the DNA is TGTGCCAGCAGCCAAGAAGCATCCTGGGACTCCTACGAGCAGTACTTC. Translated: CASSQEASWDSYEQYF.

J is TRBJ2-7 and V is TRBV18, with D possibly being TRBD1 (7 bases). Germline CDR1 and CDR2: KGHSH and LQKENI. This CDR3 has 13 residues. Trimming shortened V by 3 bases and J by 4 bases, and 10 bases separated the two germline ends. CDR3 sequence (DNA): TGTGCCAGCTCACCGGCGGGACAGTACGAGCAGTACTTC. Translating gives CASSPAGQYEQYF.

For the CDR3, the DNA is TGTGCCTGGGGGGGCGAGGGGAACACTGAAGCTTTCTTT. This gives the protein CAWGGEGNTEAFF. The chain is built from TRBV30 and TRBJ1-1, with D possibly matching TRBD1 (6 bases). The CDR3 extends over 13 amino acids. The ends were cut back, 5 bases at V and 1 base at J, with 11 bases in the middle. Per germline, CDR1 GTSNPN and CDR2 SVGIG (reference sequence).

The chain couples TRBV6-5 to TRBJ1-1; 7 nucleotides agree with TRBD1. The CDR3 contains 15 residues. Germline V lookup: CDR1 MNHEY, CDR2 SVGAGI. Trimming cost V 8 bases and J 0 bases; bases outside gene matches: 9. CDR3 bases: TGTGCCAGCTCCCGAAGGGGACAGATGAACACTGAAGCTTTCTTT. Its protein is CASSRRGQMNTEAFF.

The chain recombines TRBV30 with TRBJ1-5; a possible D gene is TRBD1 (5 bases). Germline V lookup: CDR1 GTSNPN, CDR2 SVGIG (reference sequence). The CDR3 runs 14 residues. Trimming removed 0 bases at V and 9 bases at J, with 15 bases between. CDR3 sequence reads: CAWSVGDGILPQHF. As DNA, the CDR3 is TGTGCCTGGAGTGTAGGGGACGGCATTTTGCCCCAGCATTTT.

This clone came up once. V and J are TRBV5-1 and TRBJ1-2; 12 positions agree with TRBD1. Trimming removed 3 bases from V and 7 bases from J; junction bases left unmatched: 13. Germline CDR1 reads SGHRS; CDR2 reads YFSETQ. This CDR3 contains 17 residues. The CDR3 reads CASSSDAGTGGNGGYTF. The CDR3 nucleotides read TGCGCCAGCAGCTCGGATGCCGGGACAGGGGGCAATGGTGGCTACACCTTC.

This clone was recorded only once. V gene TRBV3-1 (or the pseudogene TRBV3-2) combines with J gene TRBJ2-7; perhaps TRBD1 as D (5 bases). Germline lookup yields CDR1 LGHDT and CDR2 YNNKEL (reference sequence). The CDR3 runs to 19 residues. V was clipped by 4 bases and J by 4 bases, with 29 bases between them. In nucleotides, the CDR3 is TGTGCCAGCAGCCGGGGCAGCCGGTCGCACGTGGCCACGAAATACGAGCAGTACTTC. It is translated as CASSRGSRSHVATKYEQYF.

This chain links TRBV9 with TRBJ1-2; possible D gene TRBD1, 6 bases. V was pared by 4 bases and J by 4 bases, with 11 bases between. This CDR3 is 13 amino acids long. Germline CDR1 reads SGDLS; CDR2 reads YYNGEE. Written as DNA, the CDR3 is TGTGCCAGCAGCTCTCAGGGGATCTATGGCTACACCTTC. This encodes CASSSQGIYGYTF.